The table lists the clone carrying this T cell receptor (beta chain) with many counts. This sample is part of a study of blood T cells in healthy people across ages. Sample-barcoded 5' priming and a J-beta primer mix drove a second PCR of roughly 6 to 12 cycles. TCRdb ran MiXCR on the 5' RACE reads and lists one entry per CDR3 protein. The table has around 1,700,000 distinct CDR3 sequences, about 30% seen once. This CDR3 is built from 13 residues. CDR1 is SQVTM and CDR2 is ANQGSEA in the germline V gene. Trimming stripped 3 bases from V and 4 bases from J, with 11 bases between. The chain is built from TRBV29-1 and TRBJ2-3, with D perhaps matching TRBD2 (7 bases). The clonotype comes from a woman aged 25 to 39 in good health. The sequenced sample consisted of blood. CDR3 protein: CSVEAGASDTQYF. The CDR3 coding sequence is TGCAGCGTTGAGGCGGGGGCGTCAGATACGCAGTATTTT.